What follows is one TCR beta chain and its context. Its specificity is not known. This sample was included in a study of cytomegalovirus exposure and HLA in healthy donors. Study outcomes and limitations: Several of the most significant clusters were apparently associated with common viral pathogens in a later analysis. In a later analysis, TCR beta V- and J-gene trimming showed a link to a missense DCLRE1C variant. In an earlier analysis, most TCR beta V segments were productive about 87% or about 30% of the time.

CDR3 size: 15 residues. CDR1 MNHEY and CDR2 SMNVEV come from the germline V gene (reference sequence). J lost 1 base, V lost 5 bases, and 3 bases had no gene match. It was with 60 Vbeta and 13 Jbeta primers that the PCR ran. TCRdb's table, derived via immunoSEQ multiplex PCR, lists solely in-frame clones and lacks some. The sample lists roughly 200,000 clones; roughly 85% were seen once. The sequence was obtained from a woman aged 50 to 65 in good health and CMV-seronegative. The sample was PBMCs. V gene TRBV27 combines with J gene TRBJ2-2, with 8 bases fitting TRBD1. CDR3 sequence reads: CASSRTGWNTGELFF. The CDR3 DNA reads TGTGCCAGCAGTCGGACAGGGTGGAACACCGGGGAGCTGTTTTTT.